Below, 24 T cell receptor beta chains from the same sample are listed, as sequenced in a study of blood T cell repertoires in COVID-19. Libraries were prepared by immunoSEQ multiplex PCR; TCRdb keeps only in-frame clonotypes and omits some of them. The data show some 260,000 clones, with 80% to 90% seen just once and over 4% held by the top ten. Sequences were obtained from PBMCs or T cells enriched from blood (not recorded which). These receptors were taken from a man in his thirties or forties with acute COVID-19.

The CDR3 nucleotides are TGTGCCAGTAGTACAGGGGTAAACTATGGCTACACCTTC. Protein: CASSTGVNYGYTF. The chain employs TRBV19 and TRBJ1-2; D is perhaps TRBD1 (6 bases). V was clipped by 4 bases and J by 2 bases, with 8 bases between them. CDR1 is LNHDA, CDR2 SQIVND, per germline (reference sequence). CDR3 length: 13 amino acids.

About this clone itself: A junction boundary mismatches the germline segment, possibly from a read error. CDR3 region: CASSLSGTDHQPQHF. In DNA form, the CDR3 reads TGTGCCAGCAGCTTATCCGGGACAGACCATCAGCCCCAGCATTTT. The chain uses TRBV5-1 and TRBJ1-5; 7 bases are a match to TRBD1. Germline values: CDR1 SGHRS, CDR2 YFSETQ. The CDR3 is made up of 15 amino acids.

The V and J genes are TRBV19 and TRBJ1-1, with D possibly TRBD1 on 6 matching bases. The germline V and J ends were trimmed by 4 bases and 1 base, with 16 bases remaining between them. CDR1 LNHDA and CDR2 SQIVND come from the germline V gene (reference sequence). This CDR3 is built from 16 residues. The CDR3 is CASSTQGNAGNTEAFF. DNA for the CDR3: TGTGCCAGTAGTACGCAGGGGAATGCGGGGAACACTGAAGCTTTCTTT.

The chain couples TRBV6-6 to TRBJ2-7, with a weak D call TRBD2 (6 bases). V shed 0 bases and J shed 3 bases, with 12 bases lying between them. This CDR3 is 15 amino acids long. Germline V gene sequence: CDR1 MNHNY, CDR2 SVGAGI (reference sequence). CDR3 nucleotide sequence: TGTGCCAGCAGTTACTCGATAGCGGACGGCTACGAGCAGTACGTC. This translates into CASSYSIADGYEQYV.

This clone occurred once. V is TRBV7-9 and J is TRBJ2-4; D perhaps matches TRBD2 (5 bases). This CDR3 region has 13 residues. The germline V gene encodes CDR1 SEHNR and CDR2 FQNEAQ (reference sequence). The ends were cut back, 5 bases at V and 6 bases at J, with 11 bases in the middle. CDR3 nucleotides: TGTGCCAGCAGCCTGGATGGGAGAAACATTCAGTACTTC. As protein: CASSLDGRNIQYF.

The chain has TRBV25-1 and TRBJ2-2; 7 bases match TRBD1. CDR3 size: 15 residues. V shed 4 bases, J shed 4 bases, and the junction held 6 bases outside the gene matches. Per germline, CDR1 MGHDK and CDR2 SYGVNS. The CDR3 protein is CASSGDRLSTGELFF. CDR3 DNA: TGTGCCAGCAGTGGGGACAGACTATCCACCGGGGAGCTGTTTTTT.

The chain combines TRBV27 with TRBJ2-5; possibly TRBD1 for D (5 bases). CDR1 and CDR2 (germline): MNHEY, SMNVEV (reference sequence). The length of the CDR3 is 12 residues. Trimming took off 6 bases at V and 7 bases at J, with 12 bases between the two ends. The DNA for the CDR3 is TGTGCCAGCAGGGGGCTAGATGGGACCCAGTACTTC. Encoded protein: CASRGLDGTQYF.

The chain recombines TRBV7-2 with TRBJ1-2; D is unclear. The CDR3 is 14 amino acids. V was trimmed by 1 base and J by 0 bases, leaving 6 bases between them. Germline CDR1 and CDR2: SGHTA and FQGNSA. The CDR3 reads CASSLVPANYGYTF. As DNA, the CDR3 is TGTGCCAGCAGCTTAGTTCCTGCTAACTATGGCTACACCTTC.

The CDR3 nucleotides are TGTGCCAGCAGTTACAGGGGAGGATATGGCTACACCTTC. This encodes CASSYRGGYGYTF. The V call is TRBV6-4, the J call TRBJ1-2, with 7 bases matching TRBD1. The germline CDR1 and CDR2 sequences are MRHNA and SNTAGT. V was pared by 5 bases and J by 5 bases, with 5 bases of the junction left unmatched. This CDR3 is built from 13 residues.

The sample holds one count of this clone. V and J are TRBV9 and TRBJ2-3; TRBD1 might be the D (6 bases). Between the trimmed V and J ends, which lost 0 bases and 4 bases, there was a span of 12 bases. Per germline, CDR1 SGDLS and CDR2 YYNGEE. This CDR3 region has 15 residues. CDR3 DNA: TGTGCCAGCAGCGTAGTCCCGCAGGGGTCAGATACGCAGTATTTT. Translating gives CASSVVPQGSDTQYF.

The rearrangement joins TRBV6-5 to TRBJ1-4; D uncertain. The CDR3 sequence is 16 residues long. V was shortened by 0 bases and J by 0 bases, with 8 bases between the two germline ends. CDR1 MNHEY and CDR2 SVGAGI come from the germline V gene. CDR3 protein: CASSYSAAATNEKLFF. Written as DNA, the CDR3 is TGTGCCAGCAGTTACTCGGCAGCGGCAACTAATGAAAAACTGTTTTTT.

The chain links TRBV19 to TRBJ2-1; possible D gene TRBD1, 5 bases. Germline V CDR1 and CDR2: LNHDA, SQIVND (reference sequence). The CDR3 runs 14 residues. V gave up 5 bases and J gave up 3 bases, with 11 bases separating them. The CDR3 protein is CASSPRQFYNEQFF. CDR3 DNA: TGTGCCAGTAGTCCTCGACAGTTCTACAATGAGCAGTTCTTC.

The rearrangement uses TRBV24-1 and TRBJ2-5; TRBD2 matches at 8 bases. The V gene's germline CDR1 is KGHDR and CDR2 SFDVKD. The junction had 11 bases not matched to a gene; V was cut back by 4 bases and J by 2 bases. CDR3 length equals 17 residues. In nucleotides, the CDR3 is TGTGCCACCAGTGACACGGGGTCTGGACTAGCTCAAGAGACCCAGTACTTC. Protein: CATSDTGSGLAQETQYF.

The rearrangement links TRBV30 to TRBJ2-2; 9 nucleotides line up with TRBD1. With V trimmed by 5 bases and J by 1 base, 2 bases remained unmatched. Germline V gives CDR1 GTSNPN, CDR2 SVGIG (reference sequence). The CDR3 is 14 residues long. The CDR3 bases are TGTGCCTGGGGGGGACAGGGGAACACCGGGGAGCTGTTTTTT. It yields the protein CAWGGQGNTGELFF.

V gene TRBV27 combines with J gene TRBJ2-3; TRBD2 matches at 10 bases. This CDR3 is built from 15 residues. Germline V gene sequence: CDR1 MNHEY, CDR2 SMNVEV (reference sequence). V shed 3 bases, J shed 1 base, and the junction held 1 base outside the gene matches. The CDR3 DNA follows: TGTGCCAGCAGTTTTACTAGCGGGGGCACAGATACGCAGTATTTT. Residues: CASSFTSGGTDTQYF.

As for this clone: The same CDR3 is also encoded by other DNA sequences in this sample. DNA for the CDR3: TGTGCCAGTAGTCCGACAGGACCCAACTATGGCTACACCTTC. Protein: CASSPTGPNYGYTF. The V and J genes are TRBV19 and TRBJ1-2; maybe TRBD1 (6 bases). V lost 5 bases to trimming and J lost 2 bases, with 12 bases between them. The CDR3 consists of 14 residues. Looked up from germline, CDR1 is LNHDA and CDR2 is SQIVND (reference sequence).

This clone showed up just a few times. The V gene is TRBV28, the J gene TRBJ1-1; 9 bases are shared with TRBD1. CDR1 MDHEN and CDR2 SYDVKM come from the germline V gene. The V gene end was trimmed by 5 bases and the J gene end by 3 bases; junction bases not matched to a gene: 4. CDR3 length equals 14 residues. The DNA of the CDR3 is TGTGCCAGCAGTAAGGGACAGGGTCACACTGAAGCTTTCTTT. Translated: CASSKGQGHTEAFF. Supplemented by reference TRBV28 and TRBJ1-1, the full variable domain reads DVKVTQSSRYLVKRTGEKVFLECVQDMDHENMFWYRQDPGLGLRLIYFSYDVKMKEKGDIPEGYSVSREKKERFSLILESASTNQTSMYLCASSKGQGHTEAFFGQGTRLTVV.

This chain's CDR3 is CASSFTGGAFF. Written as DNA, the CDR3 is TGTGCCAGCAGTTTTACGGGGGGAGCTTTCTTT. The genes are TRBV12-3 or TRBV12-4 and TRBJ1-1, with D possibly being TRBD1 (5 bases). Trimming removed 3 bases at V and 10 bases at J, with 9 bases between. The CDR3 is made up of 11 amino acids.

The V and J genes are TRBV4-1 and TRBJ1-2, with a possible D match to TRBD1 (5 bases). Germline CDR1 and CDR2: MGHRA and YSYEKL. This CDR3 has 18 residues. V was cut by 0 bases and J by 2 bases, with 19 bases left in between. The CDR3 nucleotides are TGCGCCAGCAGCCAAGATCTCGGGGGGAGCCGTACGAACTATGGCTACACCTTC. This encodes CASSQDLGGSRTNYGYTF.

CDR3 in amino acids: CASSQAPRDRVNRPNTGELFF. CDR3 coding DNA: TGCGCCAGCAGCCAGGCCCCCCGGGACAGGGTTAATCGGCCAAACACCGGGGAGCTGTTTTTT. This chain connects TRBV4-1 to TRBJ2-2; 9 bases agree with TRBD1. Trimming cost V 3 bases and J 2 bases; bases outside gene matches: 19. The length of the CDR3 is 21 residues. Germline CDR1 MGHRA, CDR2 YSYEKL.

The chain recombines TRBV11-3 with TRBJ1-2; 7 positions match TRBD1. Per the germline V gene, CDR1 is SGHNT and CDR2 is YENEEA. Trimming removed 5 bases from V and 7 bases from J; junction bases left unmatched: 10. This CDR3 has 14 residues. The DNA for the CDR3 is TGTGCCAGCAGCCAACCCGGACAGGCGCGTGGCTACACCTTC. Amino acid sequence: CASSQPGQARGYTF. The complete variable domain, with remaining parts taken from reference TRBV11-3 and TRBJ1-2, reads EAGVVQSPRYKIIEKKQPVAFWCNPISGHNTLYWYLQNLGQGPELLIRYENEEAVDDSQLPKDRFSAERLKGVDSTLKIQPAELGDSAVYLCASSQPGQARGYTFGSGTRLTVV.

The DNA of the CDR3 is TGTGCCAGCAGTTCAGATCAGCCCCAGCATTTT. As protein: CASSSDQPQHF. V gene TRBV12-3 or TRBV12-4 combines with J gene TRBJ1-5; no clear D. This CDR3 has 11 residues. V was trimmed by 4 bases and J by 5 bases, leaving 3 bases between them.

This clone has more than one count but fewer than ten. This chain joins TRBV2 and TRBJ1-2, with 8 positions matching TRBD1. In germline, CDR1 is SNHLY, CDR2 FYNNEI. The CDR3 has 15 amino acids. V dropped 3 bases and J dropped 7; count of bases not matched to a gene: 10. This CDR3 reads CASSDSGQGRSGYTF. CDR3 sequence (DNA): TGTGCCAGCAGTGATTCCGGACAGGGCAGATCTGGCTACACCTTC.

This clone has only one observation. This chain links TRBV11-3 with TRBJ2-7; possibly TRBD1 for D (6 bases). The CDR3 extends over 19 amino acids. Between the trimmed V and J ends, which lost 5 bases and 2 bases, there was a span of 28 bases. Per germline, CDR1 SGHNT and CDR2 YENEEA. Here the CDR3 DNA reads TGTGCCAGCAGCCAACGTCACCCGAAGGGACACCGAACGACCTACGAGCAGTACGTC. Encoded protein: CASSQRHPKGHRTTYEQYV.